Below are 15 T cell receptor beta chains sequenced from a single sample in a study of cytomegalovirus exposure and HLA in healthy donors (dated by TCRdb to 2016 to 2017). The method was the immunoSEQ multiplex PCR assay. TCRdb provides this immuneACCESS table in a form limited to in-frame rearrangements. Some clones are lacking; in checked studies, under half of them reflect an unresolved V gene, and why the rest are absent is not known. This sample comprises some 110,000 clones, about 91% of them detected only once. About 1.7% of the sample comes from the top ten. Sequencing was carried out using PBMCs. These receptors originate from a man between 18 and 29 years old in good health and CMV-seronegative.

There are a few counts of this clone. The V gene is TRBV4-3, the J gene TRBJ2-7; 10 positions match TRBD1. The CDR3 sequence is 16 residues long. The V segment lost 3 bases and the J segment 1 base; nucleotides outside the gene matches: 6. The germline gives CDR1 LGHNA, CDR2 YSLEER. In nucleotides, the CDR3 is TGCGCCAGCAGCCACTCCGGGACAGGGGAATCCTACGAGCAGTACTTC. Its protein product is CASSHSGTGESYEQYF.

The chain carries TRBV29-1 and TRBJ2-7; D may be TRBD1 (5 bases). V shed 4 bases and J shed 1 base, with 11 bases lying between them. The CDR3 length is 13 residues. The germline V gene has CDR1 SQVTM and CDR2 ANQGSEA. The CDR3 DNA sequence: TGCAGCGTTGTTGGGGCCTTATCCTACGAGCAGTACTTC. Amino acid sequence: CSVVGALSYEQYF.

This clone occurred once. CDR3: CASSQGQANEKLFF. The CDR3 DNA reads as TGTGCCAGCAGTCAGGGACAGGCTAATGAAAAACTGTTTTTT. The V gene is TRBV27, the J gene TRBJ1-4; 8 nucleotides agree with TRBD1. Germline CDR1 reads MNHEY; CDR2 reads SMNVEV (reference sequence). The CDR3 sequence is 14 residues long. J lost 3 bases, V lost 5 bases, and 2 bases had no gene match.

This sequence joins TRBV9 and TRBJ2-5, with TRBD2 matching over 13 bases. J was trimmed by 2 bases and V by 3 bases; bases with no gene match: 4. The length of the CDR3 is 16 residues. Germline V gene lookup returns CDR1 SGDLS and CDR2 YYNGEE. For the CDR3, the DNA is TGTGCCAGCAGCGCAGGACTAGCGGGAGCACAAGAGACCCAGTACTTC. Its protein is CASSAGLAGAQETQYF.

The J gene is TRBJ2-7, the V gene TRBV5-6, with TRBD1 identical over 9 bases. The junction had 11 bases not matched to a gene; V was cut back by 4 bases and J by 0 bases. There are 17 residues in the CDR3. Germline V gene data show CDR1 as SGHDT and CDR2 as YYEEEE. The CDR3 sequence is CASSAPPGTGISYEQYF. The CDR3 DNA is TGTGCCAGCAGCGCCCCTCCGGGGACAGGGATCTCCTACGAGCAGTACTTC.

This chain links TRBV7-9 with TRBJ1-2; 7 bases are a match to TRBD1. Germline V gene sequence: CDR1 SEHNR, CDR2 FQNEAQ (reference sequence). J gave up 0 bases and V 6 bases, and 4 bases lay outside the gene matches. The CDR3 covers 14 residues. CDR3 sequence reads: CASSRTGPNYGYTF. CDR3 DNA sequence: TGTGCCAGCAGTAGGACAGGTCCTAACTATGGCTACACCTTC. The variable domain in full, with the rest retrieved from reference TRBV7-9 and TRBJ1-2, is DTGVSQNPRHKITKRGQNVTFRCDPISEHNRLYWYRQTLGQGPEFLTYFQNEAQLEKSRLLSDRFSAERPKGSFSTLEIQRTEQGDSAMYLCASSRTGPNYGYTFGSGTRLTVV.

This chain uses TRBV7-9 with TRBJ2-2; 12 bases align to TRBD1. This CDR3 has 15 amino acids. Trimming removed 6 bases from V and 6 bases from J; junction bases left unmatched: 5. Per the germline V gene, CDR1 is SEHNR and CDR2 is FQNEAQ (reference sequence). CDR3 DNA: TGTGCCAGCAGATGGGACAGGGGGCCTTCCGGGGAGCTGTTTTTT. Translated, it gives CASRWDRGPSGELFF.

V usage is TRBV19 and J usage is TRBJ1-2; 10 bases match TRBD1. Germline loops: CDR1 LNHDA, CDR2 SQIVND (reference sequence). CDR3 length: 15 amino acids. V lost 5 bases and J lost 7; bases outside the gene matches: 10. The CDR3 DNA sequence: TGTGCCAGTAGTTCGTCCGGGACAGGGGTGTTTGGCTACACCTTC. Translated, it gives CASSSSGTGVFGYTF.

V gene TRBV18 combines with J gene TRBJ2-2; 8 nucleotides match TRBD1. The trim removed 3 bases at V and 0 bases at J, leaving 3 bases unmatched. The CDR3 is made up of 16 amino acids. Germline loops: CDR1 KGHSH, CDR2 LQKENI. CDR3 protein: CASSPTTGANTGELFF. The DNA of the CDR3 is TGTGCCAGCTCACCCACGACAGGGGCGAACACCGGGGAGCTGTTTTTT.

The rearrangement uses TRBV9 and TRBJ2-5; maybe TRBD2 (5 bases). From germline, CDR1 is SGDLS and CDR2 YYNGEE. The CDR3 has 14 residues. V lost 3 bases to trimming and J lost 5 bases, with 14 bases between them. The CDR3 DNA reads as TGTGCCAGCAGCGGACAAGCGGTGGGGGAGACCCAGTACTTC. Amino acids: CASSGQAVGETQYF.

Here the CDR3 DNA reads TGTGCCAGCAGCTTAGGAGGGGGCCATCGACAGCCCCAGCATTTT. Amino acid sequence: CASSLGGGHRQPQHF. This chain links TRBV7-8 with TRBJ1-5, with TRBD1 matching over 7 bases. Germline V gene data show CDR1 as SGHVS and CDR2 as FQNEAQ. The CDR3 is made up of 15 amino acids. J gave up 7 bases and V 1 base, and 7 bases lay outside the gene matches.

The gene calls are TRBV19 and TRBJ1-1; no clear D. The CDR3 sequence is 12 residues long. V was trimmed by 10 bases and J by 3 bases, leaving 12 bases between them. Germline V gene data show CDR1 as LNHDA and CDR2 as SQIVND (reference sequence). CDR3 bases: TGTGCCACCACCTATCGTTACACTGAAGCTTTCTTT. Its translation: CATTYRYTEAFF.

This clone was seen a few times. The sample holds other DNA sequences that translate to the same CDR3. The chain has TRBV11-3 and TRBJ2-5, with D hard to call. V gave up 1 base and J gave up 3 bases, with 3 bases separating them. The CDR3 consists of 12 residues. The germline CDR1 and CDR2 sequences are SGHNT and YENEEA. The CDR3 is CASSLAEETQYF. DNA of the CDR3: TGTGCCAGCAGCTTAGCAGAAGAGACCCAGTACTTC. Complete variable domain (other parts from reference TRBV11-3 and TRBJ2-5): EAGVVQSPRYKIIEKKQPVAFWCNPISGHNTLYWYLQNLGQGPELLIRYENEEAVDDSQLPKDRFSAERLKGVDSTLKIQPAELGDSAVYLCASSLAEETQYFGPGTRLLVL.

The chain employs TRBV5-1 and TRBJ1-2, with 7 bases aligning to TRBD1. The V gene end was trimmed by 3 bases and the J gene end by 5 bases; junction bases not matched to a gene: 7. Germline CDR1 and CDR2: SGHRS and YFSETQ. CDR3 length: 14 residues. Here the CDR3 DNA reads TGCGCCAGCAGCTCGGGACAGACTCCTTATGGCTACACCTTC. The encoded protein is CASSSGQTPYGYTF.

The J gene is TRBJ1-5, the V gene TRBV13; D is uncertain. V shed 4 bases and J shed 10 bases, with 14 bases lying between them. The CDR3 is 13 residues long. CDR1 and CDR2 from the germline V gene are PRHDT and FYEKMQ (reference sequence). CDR3 in amino acids: CASSSNGIPPQHF. As DNA, the CDR3 is TGTGCCAGCAGCTCGAACGGGATCCCCCCCCAGCATTTT.